A selection of T cell receptor beta chains follows, all from one sample in a study of response to subunit inactivated influenza vaccine. Using its own MiXCR run on the RT-PCR reads, TCRdb lists one record per CDR3 protein. The table shows around 750,000 distinct CDR3 sequences, with about 20% occurring only once. This material consisted of PBMCs from blood, taken 5 days after vaccination. Receptor source: a man aged 45-65 years who received an inactivated influenza vaccine. The CDR3 runs from the conserved cysteine through the conserved F or W. Each record gives: CDR3 length, D gene, V gene, clone size, CDR3 protein. A D gene is named only where the DNA matches it firmly. A row's size may be missing; if present it is once, few, many or a size class.

>16|.|TRBV20-1|few
CSARLGPTTYSYEQYF
>15|TRBD1|TRBV4-1|few
CASSHTTGGSYEQYF
>16|TRBD2|TRBV7-8|many
CASSNPGTSGSHEQFF
>11|.|TRBV12-3/TRBV12-4|few
CASGPRDTQYF
>13|.|TRBV6-2/TRBV6-3|few
CASSQDGGEPQHF
>18|.|TRBV27|.
CASSRSRGGWGQQETQYF
>18|TRBD2|TRBV20-1|few
CSARDRPSGGLSYNEQFF
>13|TRBD2|TRBV7-8|.
CASVGGVGNEQFF
>14|.|TRBV4-3|.
CASSPKAANTEAFF
>13|TRBD1|TRBV7-2|few
CASSYGTAYEQYF
>16|.|TRBV5-5|.
CASSLAGRQNTGELFF
>13|.|TRBV24-1|.
CATRGDSQETQYF
>16|TRBD1|TRBV27|few
CASSLSPGQGWDTQYF
>15|.|TRBV6-2/TRBV6-3|.
CASHSTASGANVLTF
>17|TRBD2|TRBV24-1|.
CATSESGLADHTDTQYF
>16|TRBD1|TRBV12-3/TRBV12-4|.
CASSLAPGTGWDEQFF
>16|.|TRBV5-6|.
CASSSRGQFSYNEQFF
>17|TRBD1|TRBV7-6|.
CASSSAGTGAAGGKAFF
>15|.|TRBV19|.
CASSMPGFGGNEQFF
>15|.|TRBV5-1|.
CASSPGTDYNEKLFF
>15|.|TRBV29-1|.
CSVEFTRLNSYEQYF
>17|TRBD2|TRBV7-3|.
CASSPNSGRASYNEQFF
>14|.|TRBV5-1|many
CASSLQVLSGELFF
>14|TRBD1|TRBV4-3|many
CASSPDRGLGEQYF
>13|TRBD1|TRBV5-6|few
CASSWDRGDEQYF
>15|.|TRBV7-6|.
CASSLEGVAVEKLFF